Each of the 19 T cell receptor beta chains below was sequenced from the same sample in a study of cytomegalovirus exposure and HLA in healthy donors. The PCR made use of 60 Vbeta and 13 Jbeta primers. TCRdb's table, derived via immunoSEQ multiplex PCR, lists solely in-frame clones and lacks some. The sample lists about 88,000 clones, 85% to 90% seen once, with 2% to 2.5% in the top ten. The sequenced sample consisted of PBMCs. The receptors derive from a man aged 18 to 30 in good health and CMV-seronegative.

The chain joins TRBV2 to TRBJ2-1; 9 bases align to TRBD1. This CDR3 is 14 amino acids long. V shed 9 bases and J 3 bases; nucleotides not matched to a gene: 6. The germline V gene encodes CDR1 SNHLY and CDR2 FYNNEI. CDR3: CASIRDRVYNEQFF. In nucleotides, the CDR3 is TGTGCCAGTATACGGGACAGGGTCTACAATGAGCAGTTCTTC.

V and J are TRBV11-2 and TRBJ1-1; possibly TRBD1 for D (6 bases). From germline, CDR1 is SGHAT and CDR2 FQNNGV. The CDR3 spans 15 residues. Trimming removed 5 bases at V and 8 bases at J, with 21 bases between. Here the CDR3 DNA reads TGTGCCAGCAGCGCGCTACGAGTGGGGGGGCTGGAAGCTTTCTTT. Protein sequence: CASSALRVGGLEAFF.

V gene TRBV28 combines with J gene TRBJ1-4; D ambiguous. V dropped 7 bases and J dropped 0 bases, with 18 bases sitting between them. The CDR3 extends over 17 amino acids. Germline CDR1 and CDR2: MDHEN and SYDVKM. The CDR3 nucleotides read TGTGCCAGCAAGAGTTGGGTGAGGATTGCAACTAATGAAAAACTGTTTTTT. This gives the protein CASKSWVRIATNEKLFF.

The rearrangement uses TRBV7-9 and TRBJ2-3; 7 bases are a match to TRBD2. The CDR3 is 17 residues long. The trim removed 4 bases at V and 4 bases at J, leaving 14 bases unmatched. Germline lookup yields CDR1 SEHNR and CDR2 FQNEAQ (reference sequence). Here the CDR3 DNA reads TGTGCCAGCAGCTCCAAGCTGGTGGGGGGGGAGGCAGATACGCAGTATTTT. Protein sequence: CASSSKLVGGEADTQYF.

V gene TRBV6-1 combines with J gene TRBJ2-5, with D tentatively TRBD1 (6 bases). Germline CDR1 MNHNS, CDR2 SASEGT. This CDR3 is built from 16 residues. With 2 bases removed from V and 5 bases from J, the gap between germline ends came to 18 bases. The CDR3 sequence is CASSEPGHPSAETQYF. In DNA, the CDR3 is TGTGCCAGCAGTGAACCGGGACATCCGTCGGCCGAGACCCAGTACTTC.

V usage is TRBV29-1 and J usage is TRBJ2-1, with D uncertain. The CDR3 has 13 residues. Germline-derived CDR1 and CDR2 are SQVTM and ANQGSEA. With 4 bases removed from V and 6 bases from J, the gap between germline ends came to 13 bases. The CDR3 protein is CSVGAWSSNEQFF. CDR3 bases: TGCAGCGTTGGGGCCTGGTCTTCCAATGAGCAGTTCTTC.

In its sample, this clone was seen once. The chain links TRBV5-4 to TRBJ2-5, with 12 bases that match TRBD2. V lost 1 base to trimming and J lost 5 bases; unmatched junction nucleotides: 9. The germline V gene encodes CDR1 SGHNT and CDR2 YYREEE (reference sequence). This CDR3 contains 17 residues. The DNA of the CDR3 is TGTGCCAGCAGCTTGCAGAGACTAGCGGGAGAATCCGAGACCCAGTACTTC. The encoded protein is CASSLQRLAGESETQYF.

The V gene is TRBV28, the J gene TRBJ1-1; possible D gene TRBD1, 6 bases. CDR1 and CDR2 (germline): MDHEN, SYDVKM. The CDR3 is made up of 12 amino acids. The V end was cut by 6 bases, the J end by 7 bases, with 12 bases between. As DNA, the CDR3 is TGTGCCAGCAGCTTAACGGACAGTGAAGCTTTCTTT. Encoded protein: CASSLTDSEAFF.

The V call is TRBV7-8, the J call TRBJ2-7; 9 positions match TRBD1. The germline V gene has CDR1 SGHVS and CDR2 FQNEAQ. V dropped 2 bases and J dropped 7; count of bases not matched to a gene: 6. This CDR3 spans 14 amino acids. The DNA for the CDR3 is TGTGCCAGCAGCTTACGGGACAGGGTCTGGGAGCAGTACTTC. It specifies CASSLRDRVWEQYF.

The gene calls are TRBV6-1 and TRBJ2-1; perhaps TRBD2 as D (6 bases). Germline V gene sequence: CDR1 MNHNS, CDR2 SASEGT. The length of the CDR3 is 13 residues. Trimming pared 9 bases from V and 0 bases from J, leaving 9 bases between. DNA for the CDR3: TGTGCCAGTCGGGACTTCTCCTACAATGAGCAGTTCTTC. Its protein is CASRDFSYNEQFF.

CDR3 protein: CATRDRGSTQYF. DNA of the CDR3: TGTGCCACCAGGGACAGGGGTTCGACCCAGTACTTC. The chain employs TRBV6-5 and TRBJ2-5; 10 positions match TRBD1. Trimming cost V 10 bases and J 7 bases; bases outside gene matches: 6. Germline V CDR1 and CDR2: MNHEY, SVGAGI. The CDR3 totals 12 residues.

The rearrangement links TRBV6-4 to TRBJ2-1, with a weak D call TRBD2 (6 bases). CDR3 size: 13 residues. Germline CDR1 MRHNA, CDR2 SNTAGT. Trimming cost V 6 bases and J 5 bases, with 11 bases left between them. Here the CDR3 reads CASSAGMNNEQFF. The CDR3, as DNA: TGTGCCAGCAGCGCGGGGATGAACAATGAGCAGTTCTTC.

This sequence joins TRBV23-1 and TRBJ1-4; D possibly corresponds to TRBD1 (6 bases). TRBV23-1 is designated an ORF whose function remains uncertain. This CDR3 contains 15 residues. V lost 0 bases and J 5 bases, leaving 10 bases between the germline ends. CDR3 loop: CASSQSEGENEKLFF. The CDR3 region has the DNA TGCGCCAGCAGTCAATCAGAGGGGGAGAATGAAAAACTGTTTTTT.

V usage is TRBV28 and J usage is TRBJ1-5; 7 nucleotides line up with TRBD1. The V gene's germline CDR1 is MDHEN and CDR2 SYDVKM. The CDR3 has 13 residues. V was clipped by 7 bases and J by 11 bases; unmatched bases: 11. The CDR3: CASNRAGGWSQHF. The CDR3 DNA reads as TGTGCCAGCAATCGGGCAGGGGGATGGTCCCAGCATTTT.

The J gene is TRBJ2-3, the V gene TRBV5-6; D may be TRBD2 (6 bases). The V and J ends lost 0 bases and 6 bases respectively, with 17 bases between them. Germline V gene sequence: CDR1 SGHDT, CDR2 YYEEEE. CDR3 length: 16 amino acids. The DNA of the CDR3 is TGTGCCAGCAGCTTGGTGGCTAGCGTTACAAGGGATACGCAGTATTTT. Residues: CASSLVASVTRDTQYF.

The rearrangement uses TRBV14 and TRBJ1-2, with TRBD1 matching 7 bases. This CDR3 contains 16 residues. The V segment lost 1 base and the J segment 4 bases; nucleotides outside the gene matches: 9. Germline V CDR1 and CDR2: SGHDN, FVKESK. The CDR3 reads CASSQAIRDSIYGYTF. CDR3 in DNA: TGTGCCAGCAGCCAAGCGATACGGGACAGCATCTATGGCTACACCTTC.

The chain employs TRBV27 and TRBJ1-3, with a possible D match to TRBD1 (5 bases). The germline CDR1 and CDR2 sequences are MNHEY and SMNVEV (reference sequence). Trimming removed 2 bases from V and 1 base from J, with 6 bases in between. The CDR3 loop spans 14 amino acids. CDR3 bases: TGTGCCAGCAGTTTAGGGGGGTCTGGAAACACCATATATTTT. Protein: CASSLGGSGNTIYF.

V is TRBV2 and J is TRBJ1-6; D is unresolved. There are 14 residues in the CDR3. The ends were cut back, 5 bases at V and 2 bases at J, with 7 bases in the middle. Germline CDR1 and CDR2: SNHLY and FYNNEI. The CDR3 DNA reads as TGTGCCAGCAGTAACGGGGCCTATAATTCACCCCTCCACTTT. Translating gives CASSNGAYNSPLHF.

This clone was detected only once. This chain connects TRBV4-1 to TRBJ1-1; TRBD1 might be the D (6 bases). Trimming removed 1 base at V and 5 bases at J, with 14 bases between. Germline-derived CDR1 and CDR2 are MGHRA and YSYEKL. This CDR3 spans 15 amino acids. The CDR3 bases are TGCGCCAGCAGCCAAGTGCGGGGGGCAGGAACTGAAGCTTTCTTT. Translation: CASSQVRGAGTEAFF.